Listed here is a single TCR beta chain. Its antigen is currently unknown. The record originates from a study of blood T cells in healthy people across ages. Across the whole study: About one barcoded beta molecule per two T cells was captured by template switching.

Germline loops: CDR1 SGHRS, CDR2 YFSETQ. The V gene lost 2 bases and the J gene lost 5 bases, with 16 bases spanning the gap. This CDR3 comprises 15 residues. Points from the study as a whole: Roughly linear age-related decline in beta diversity appeared, significant by age 40.

Alongside a J-beta primer mix, a sample-barcoded 5' primer served in a second PCR lasting roughly 7 to 11 cycles. MiXCR, applied by TCRdb to the 5' RACE reads, yields one record per CDR3 protein. The data contain about 930,000 distinct CDR3 sequences, roughly 29% of them singletons. The sample was also linked to a second study, of T cells of mothers and their children.

The material sequenced was blood. This receptor was taken from a middle-aged woman in good health. This sequence joins TRBV5-1 and TRBJ1-2; D is perhaps TRBD1 (5 bases). The CDR3 region has the DNA TGCGCCAGCAGCTTCGGGACCCGGGTCGGGTATGGCTACACCTTC. Residues: CASSFGTRVGYGYTF.